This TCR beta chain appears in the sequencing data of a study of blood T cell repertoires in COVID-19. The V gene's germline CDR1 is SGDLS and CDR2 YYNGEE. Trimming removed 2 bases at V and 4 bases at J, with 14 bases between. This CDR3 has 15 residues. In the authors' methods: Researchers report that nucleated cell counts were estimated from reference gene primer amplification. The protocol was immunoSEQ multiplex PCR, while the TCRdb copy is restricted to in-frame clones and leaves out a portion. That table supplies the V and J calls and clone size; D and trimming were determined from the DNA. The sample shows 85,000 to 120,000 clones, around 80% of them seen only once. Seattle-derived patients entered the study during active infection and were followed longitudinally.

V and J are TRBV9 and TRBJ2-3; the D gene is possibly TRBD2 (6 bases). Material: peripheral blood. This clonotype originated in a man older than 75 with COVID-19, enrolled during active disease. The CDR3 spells CASSVLDYHSDTQYF. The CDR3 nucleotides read TGTGCCAGCAGCGTGCTGGACTACCACTCAGATACGCAGTATTTT.